This paragraph covers one T cell receptor (beta chain) sequence. This clone was picked up one time. The target of this receptor is not known. Base qualities are not recorded, but no much larger clone differs from it by a single base. In the multiplex PCR, 52 forward TRBV primers and 13 reverse TRBJ primers were used, and assay-based and computational corrections were applied for amplification bias. Rearranged TRB loci were amplified from genomic DNA by multiplex PCR within the immunoSEQ assay. TRB amplicons were sequenced on an Illumina HiSeq platform. In the authors' own workflow: Custom algorithms error-filtered the raw sequences and aligned the raw sequences to reference gene sequences, after which the immunoSEQ online tools were used for analysis. Frequencies of productive and nonproductive TRB rearrangements were evaluated among both unique and total sequences. Hydrophobicity and amino acid composition of residues 6 and 7 within the TRB CDR3 were used to estimate the potential for self-reactivity. For group comparisons, t tests, Mann-Whitney tests or two-way ANOVA were performed in Prism software. TCRdb limited this immuneACCESS table to in-frame rearrangements with V and J called. A share of clones is missing; checked studies link under half to unresolved V genes, and the rest is unexplained. That table gives V, J and clone size, and the DNA gave D and trimming. For this sample there are almost 30,000 clones; 85% to 95% appear just once. The biggest ten clones account for around 1.5% of the sample.

Inclusive of the bounding cysteine and phenylalanine, the CDR3 is 15 residues long. Left in the record is the CDR3 DNA by itself, 45 bases read in frame from the first base. Evidence of autoimmunity was present in all CD3G-deficient patients, and the autoimmunity was more severe in two of the patients. Patients were tested at ages ranging from 2 to 39 years, and reduced naive and increased memory CD4+ and CD8+ T-cell proportions were found in the patients. CD4+ cells were FACS-sorted into CD25-high CD127-low regulatory T cells and CD25-low CD127-high conventional CD4+ T cells. About six individuals with CD3G deficiency made up the patient group. An international network of physicians spanning the United States, Europe and Asia provided the patient samples and clinical data. Peripheral blood mononuclear cells were isolated by Ficoll density separation. These data come from a study of regulatory T cells (dated by TCRdb to between 2017 and 2018). With respect to the entire study: The study compared T-cell receptor beta repertoires of sorted regulatory, conventional CD4+ and CD8+ T cells in CD3G-deficient patients with those in healthy controls.

Broad study findings and their caveats: Enrichment for hydrophobic residues at CDR3 positions 6 and 7 was found in conventional CD4+ T cells from CD3G-deficient patients, suggesting more self-reactive specificities. Patient repertoires showed restricted unique TRB V-J pairs and skewed V and J gene usage, most marked in regulatory T cells.

The source of this sequence is a person aged 18 to 30 with CD3G deficiency. Rearrangement joined TRBV1 to TRBJ2-7; the table's D call TRBD2 went unverified against the DNA. TRBV1 is listed as a pseudogene. The source material was conventional CD4+ T cells sorted from blood. The base sequence is TGCACCAGCAGACCGGTGATAGCGGGCCTCTACGAGCAGTACTTC. Its amino acids are CTSRPVIAGLYEQYF.